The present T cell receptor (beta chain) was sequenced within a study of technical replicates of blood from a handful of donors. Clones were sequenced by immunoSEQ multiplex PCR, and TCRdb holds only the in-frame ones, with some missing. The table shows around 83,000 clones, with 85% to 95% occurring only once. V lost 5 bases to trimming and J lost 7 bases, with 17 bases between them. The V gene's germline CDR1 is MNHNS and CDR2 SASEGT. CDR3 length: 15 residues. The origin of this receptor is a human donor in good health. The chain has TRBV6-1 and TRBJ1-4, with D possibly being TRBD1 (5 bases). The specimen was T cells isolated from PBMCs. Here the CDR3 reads CASSTPPRRGEKLFF. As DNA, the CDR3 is TGTGCCAGCAGTACCCCCCCGCGGAGGGGTGAAAAACTGTTTTTT.